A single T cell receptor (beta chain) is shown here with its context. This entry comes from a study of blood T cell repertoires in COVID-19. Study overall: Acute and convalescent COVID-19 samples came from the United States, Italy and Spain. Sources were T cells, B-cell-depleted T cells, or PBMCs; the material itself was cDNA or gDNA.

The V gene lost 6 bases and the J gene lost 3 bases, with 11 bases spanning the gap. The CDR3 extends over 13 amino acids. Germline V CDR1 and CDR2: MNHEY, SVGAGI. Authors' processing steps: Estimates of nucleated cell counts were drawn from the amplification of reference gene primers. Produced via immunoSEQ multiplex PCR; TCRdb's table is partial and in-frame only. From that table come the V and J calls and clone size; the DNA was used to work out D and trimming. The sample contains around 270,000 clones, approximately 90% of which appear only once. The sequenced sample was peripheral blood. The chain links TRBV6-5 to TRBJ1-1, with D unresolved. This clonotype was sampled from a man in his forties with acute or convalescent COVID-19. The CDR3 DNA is TGTGCCAGCAGCCGGTGGCGGGACACTGAAGCTTTCTTT. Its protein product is CASSRWRDTEAFF.